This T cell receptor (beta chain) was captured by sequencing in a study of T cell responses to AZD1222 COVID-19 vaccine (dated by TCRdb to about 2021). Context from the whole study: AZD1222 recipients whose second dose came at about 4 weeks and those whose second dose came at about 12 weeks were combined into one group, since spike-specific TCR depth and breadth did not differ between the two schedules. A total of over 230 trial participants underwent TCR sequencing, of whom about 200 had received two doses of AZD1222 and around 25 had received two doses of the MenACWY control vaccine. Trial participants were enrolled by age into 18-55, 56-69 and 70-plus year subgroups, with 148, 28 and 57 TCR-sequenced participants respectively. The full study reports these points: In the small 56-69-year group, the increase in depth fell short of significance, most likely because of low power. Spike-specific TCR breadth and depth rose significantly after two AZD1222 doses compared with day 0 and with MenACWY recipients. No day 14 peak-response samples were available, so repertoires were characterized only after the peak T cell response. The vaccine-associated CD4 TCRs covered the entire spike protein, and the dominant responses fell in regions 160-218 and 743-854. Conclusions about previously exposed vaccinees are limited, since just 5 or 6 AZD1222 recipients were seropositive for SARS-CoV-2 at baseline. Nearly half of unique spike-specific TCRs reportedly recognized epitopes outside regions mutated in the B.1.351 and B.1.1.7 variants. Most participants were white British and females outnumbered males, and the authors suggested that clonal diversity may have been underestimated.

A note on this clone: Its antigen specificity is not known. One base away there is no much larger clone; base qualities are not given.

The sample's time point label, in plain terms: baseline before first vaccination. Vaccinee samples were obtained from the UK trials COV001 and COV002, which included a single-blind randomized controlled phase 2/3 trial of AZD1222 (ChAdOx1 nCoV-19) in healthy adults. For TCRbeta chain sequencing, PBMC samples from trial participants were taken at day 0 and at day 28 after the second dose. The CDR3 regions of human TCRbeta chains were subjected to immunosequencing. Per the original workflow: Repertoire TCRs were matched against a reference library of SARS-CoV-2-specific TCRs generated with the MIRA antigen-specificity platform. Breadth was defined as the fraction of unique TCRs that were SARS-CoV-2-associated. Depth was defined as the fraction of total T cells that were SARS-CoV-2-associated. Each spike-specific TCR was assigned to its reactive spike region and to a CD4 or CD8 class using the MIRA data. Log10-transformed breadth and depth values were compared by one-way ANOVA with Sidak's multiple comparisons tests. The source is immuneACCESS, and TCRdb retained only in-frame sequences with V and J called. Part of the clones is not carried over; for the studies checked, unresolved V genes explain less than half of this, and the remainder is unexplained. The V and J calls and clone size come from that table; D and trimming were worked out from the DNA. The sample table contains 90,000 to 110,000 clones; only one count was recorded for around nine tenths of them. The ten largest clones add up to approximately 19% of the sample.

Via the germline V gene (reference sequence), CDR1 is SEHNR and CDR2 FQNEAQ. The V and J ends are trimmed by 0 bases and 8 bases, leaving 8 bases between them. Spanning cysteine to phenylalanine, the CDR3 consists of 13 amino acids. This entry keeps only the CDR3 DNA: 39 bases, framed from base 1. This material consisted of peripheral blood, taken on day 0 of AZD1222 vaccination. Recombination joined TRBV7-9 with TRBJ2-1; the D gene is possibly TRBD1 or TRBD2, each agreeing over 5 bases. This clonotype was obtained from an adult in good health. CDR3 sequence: CASSLAGTDEQFF. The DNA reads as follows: TGTGCCAGCAGCTTAGCAGGGACGGATGAGCAGTTCTTC.